This T cell receptor beta chain was identified in a study of blood T cell repertoires in COVID-19. Study information: From T cells, B-cell-depleted T cells, or PBMCs came the material, which was cDNA or gDNA.

V gave up 1 base and J gave up 2 bases; unmatched junction bases: 7. Germline CDR1 LNHDA, CDR2 SQIVND (reference sequence). This CDR3 has 17 residues. Assay: immunoSEQ multiplex PCR; the TCRdb copy retains only in-frame clones and omits some. The sample shows approximately 77,000 clones, 70% to 90% of them seen only once. This sequence was found in a man aged 50-60 years with COVID-19, enrolled during active disease. J is TRBJ2-3 and V is TRBV19; 9 bases match TRBD2. The sample consisted of peripheral blood. This CDR3 is CASSIGTSGPSTDTQYF. In nucleotides, the CDR3 is TGTGCCAGTAGTATAGGAACTAGCGGGCCGTCCACAGATACGCAGTATTTT.